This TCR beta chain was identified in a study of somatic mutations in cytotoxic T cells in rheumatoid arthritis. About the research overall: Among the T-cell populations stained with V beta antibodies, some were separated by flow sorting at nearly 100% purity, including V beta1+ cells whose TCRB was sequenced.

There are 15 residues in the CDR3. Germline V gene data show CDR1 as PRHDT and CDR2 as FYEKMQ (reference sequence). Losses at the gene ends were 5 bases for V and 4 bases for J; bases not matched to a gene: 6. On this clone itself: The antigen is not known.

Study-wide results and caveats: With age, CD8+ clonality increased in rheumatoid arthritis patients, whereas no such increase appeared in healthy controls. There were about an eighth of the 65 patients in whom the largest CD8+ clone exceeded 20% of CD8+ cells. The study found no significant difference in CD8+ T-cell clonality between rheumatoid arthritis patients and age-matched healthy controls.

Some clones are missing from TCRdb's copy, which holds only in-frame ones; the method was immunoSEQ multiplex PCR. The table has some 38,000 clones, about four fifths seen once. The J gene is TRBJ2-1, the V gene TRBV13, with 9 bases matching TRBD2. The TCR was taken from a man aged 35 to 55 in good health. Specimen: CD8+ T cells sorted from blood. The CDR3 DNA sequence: TGTGCCAGCAGCCCCCGGACTAGCGAGTACAATGAGCAGTTCTTC. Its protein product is CASSPRTSEYNEQFF.